Reported below is one TCR beta chain. The sample holds other DNA sequences that translate to the same CDR3. TCRdb keeps only in-frame clones here, not all; method: immunoSEQ multiplex PCR. The profile shows more than 300,000 clones, under 95% of them singletons. This specimen belongs to a study of blood T cell repertoires in COVID-19. Between the trimmed V and J ends, which lost 0 bases and 1 base, there was a span of 7 bases. CDR1 and CDR2 (germline): LNHNV, YYDKDF (reference sequence). The CDR3 runs to 16 residues. J is TRBJ2-6 and V is TRBV15; D gene ambiguous. This clonotype was sampled from a woman aged 18-29 years who had recovered from COVID-19. Material: peripheral blood. The CDR3 protein is CATSRDRSSGANVLTF. CDR3 in DNA: TGTGCCACCAGCAGAGATCGGTCTTCTGGGGCCAACGTCCTGACTTTC. Variable domain in full (rest from reference TRBV15 and TRBJ2-6): DAMVIQNPRYQVTQFGKPVTLSCSQTLNHNVMYWYQQKSSQAPKLLFHYYDKDFNNEADTPDNFQSRRPNTSFCFLDIRSPGLGDTAMYLCATSRDRSSGANVLTFGAGSRLTVL.